The 14 T cell receptor beta chains below come from one sample, sequenced in a study of blood T cell repertoires in COVID-19. Measured with immunoSEQ multiplex PCR; TCRdb has only the in-frame clones, and not every one. The data contain about 150,000 clones, around 83% of them singletons. Sequences were obtained from PBMCs or T cells enriched from blood (not recorded which). The receptors here all came from a woman between 45 and 65 years old who had been exposed to COVID-19.

V gene TRBV7-9 combines with J gene TRBJ2-7, with 7 positions matching TRBD2. Trimming at V came to 0 bases and at J to 2 bases, leaving 10 bases not matched to a gene. The CDR3 has 17 amino acids. Per germline, CDR1 SEHNR and CDR2 FQNEAQ (reference sequence). Written as DNA, the CDR3 is TGTGCCAGCAGCTTAGCCCCCGTGGGACTAACTCCCTACGAGCAGTACTTC. It is translated as CASSLAPVGLTPYEQYF.

The chain is built from TRBV24-1 and TRBJ2-1; D is unresolved. Trimming removed 9 bases from V and 5 bases from J, with 10 bases in between. The CDR3 covers 12 residues. CDR1 and CDR2 from the germline V gene are KGHDR and SFDVKD. The CDR3 nucleotides read TGTGCCACCTCCCAGTCAGACAATGAGCAGTTCTTC. Translated: CATSQSDNEQFF.

The genes are TRBV29-1 and TRBJ1-2; 7 nucleotides line up with TRBD1. CDR1 and CDR2 (germline): SQVTM, ANQGSEA. Trimming cost V 3 bases and J 6 bases; bases outside gene matches: 4. This CDR3 is 12 amino acids long. CDR3 protein: CSVDQGEDGYTF. The CDR3 DNA is TGCAGCGTTGATCAGGGGGAGGATGGCTACACCTTC.

This clone was observed a handful of times. This chain links TRBV9 with TRBJ2-6, with TRBD2 as a possible D gene (6 bases). The CDR3 spans 15 residues. Between the trimmed V and J ends, which lost 5 bases and 4 bases, there was a span of 13 bases. Germline CDR1 and CDR2: SGDLS and YYNGEE. The CDR3 DNA reads TGTGCCAGCAGTCCTGGGACTTTGGGGGCCAACGTCCTGACTTTC. This codes for CASSPGTLGANVLTF.

V gene TRBV4-1 combines with J gene TRBJ1-3, with 10 bases that match TRBD1. In germline, CDR1 is MGHRA, CDR2 YSYEKL. The junction had 5 bases not matched to a gene; V was cut back by 3 bases and J by 3 bases. CDR3 length: 16 amino acids. The CDR3 DNA sequence: TGCGCCAGCAGCCACGCGACAGGGGGCAGTGGAAACACCATATATTTT. Translating gives CASSHATGGSGNTIYF.

The rearrangement uses TRBV7-2 and TRBJ2-1, with 9 bases identical to TRBD2. There are 15 residues in the CDR3. The junction had 5 bases not matched to a gene; V was cut back by 5 bases and J by 3 bases. Per the germline V gene, CDR1 is SGHTA and CDR2 is FQGNSA. This CDR3 is CASSRSGGNYNEQFF. CDR3 sequence (DNA): TGTGCCAGCAGCCGTAGCGGGGGAAACTACAATGAGCAGTTCTTC.

The chain has TRBV5-1 and TRBJ2-3; D not resolved. The CDR3 loop spans 13 amino acids. Germline V gene lookup returns CDR1 SGHRS and CDR2 YFSETQ. The V and J ends lost 3 bases and 7 bases respectively, with 12 bases between them. CDR3 region: CASSSKIVHTQYF. The CDR3 region has the DNA TGCGCCAGCAGCTCCAAGATAGTCCATACGCAGTATTTT.

V and J are TRBV15 and TRBJ1-5; D not certain. This CDR3 has 14 residues. V lost 0 bases and J 6 bases, leaving 9 bases between the germline ends. CDR1 and CDR2 (germline): LNHNV, YYDKDF (reference sequence). The CDR3 loop is CATSRDLVLQPQHF. CDR3 nucleotides: TGTGCCACCAGCAGAGATCTCGTTCTTCAGCCCCAGCATTTT. The full variable domain, completed using reference TRBV15 and TRBJ1-5, is DAMVIQNPRYQVTQFGKPVTLSCSQTLNHNVMYWYQQKSSQAPKLLFHYYDKDFNNEADTPDNFQSRRPNTSFCFLDIRSPGLGDTAMYLCATSRDLVLQPQHFGDGTRLSIL.

The chain links TRBV27 to TRBJ1-6; the D gene is possibly TRBD1 (6 bases). V gave up 3 bases and J gave up 5 bases, with 8 bases separating them. Germline V gene sequence: CDR1 MNHEY, CDR2 SMNVEV (reference sequence). This CDR3 is built from 14 residues. CDR3 sequence: CASSFRTDNSPLHF. In DNA form, the CDR3 reads TGTGCCAGCAGTTTTCGGACAGATAATTCACCCCTCCACTTT.

V and J are TRBV7-2 and TRBJ2-5, with D unclear. This CDR3 has 14 residues. The germline gives CDR1 SGHTA, CDR2 FQGNSA. Trimming left V 5 bases short and J 5 bases short, with 15 bases between. CDR3 protein: CASSPPGLRETQYF. The CDR3 bases are TGTGCCAGCAGCCCTCCGGGTCTACGGGAGACCCAGTACTTC.

The V gene is TRBV6-5, the J gene TRBJ1-3; D remains unclear. Trimming pared 4 bases from V and 3 bases from J, leaving 7 bases between. The CDR3 totals 13 residues. Germline V gives CDR1 MNHEY, CDR2 SVGAGI. This CDR3 reads CASSFRVGNTIYF. In DNA form, the CDR3 reads TGTGCCAGCAGTTTCCGGGTTGGAAACACCATATATTTT.

CDR3 in amino acids: CSVSGGATEAFF. CDR3 DNA sequence: TGCAGCGTTTCGGGAGGGGCCACTGAAGCTTTCTTT. The V call is TRBV29-1, the J call TRBJ1-1, with D perhaps matching TRBD1 (5 bases). The CDR3 is 12 residues long. The V end was cut by 5 bases, the J end by 4 bases, with 11 bases between. Germline CDR1 SQVTM, CDR2 ANQGSEA.

This clone was observed a single time. The CDR3 nucleotides are TGTGCCAGCAGTTACACAGGTGAAAACTATGGCTACACCTTC. It translates to CASSYTGENYGYTF. The genes are TRBV6-6 and TRBJ1-2, with D possibly being TRBD1 (5 bases). The CDR3 consists of 14 residues. Deletions cut 2 bases from V and 2 bases from J, with 9 bases between. Germline V gene data show CDR1 as MNHNY and CDR2 as SVGAGI (reference sequence).

This clone has only a few counts. This chain joins TRBV9 and TRBJ1-6; D perhaps matches TRBD1 (5 bases). The CDR3 is 14 amino acids. The V gene's germline CDR1 is SGDLS and CDR2 YYNGEE. V was shortened by 4 bases and J by 9 bases, with 14 bases between the two germline ends. The CDR3 reads CASSPGGEGSPLHF. DNA for the CDR3: TGTGCCAGCAGCCCCGGGGGGGAGGGTTCACCCCTCCACTTT. The full variable domain, in which reference TRBV9 and TRBJ1-6 provide the parts outside the CDR3, is DSGVTQTPKHLITATGQRVTLRCSPRSGDLSVYWYQQSLDQGLQFLIQYYNGEERAKGNILERFSAQQFPDLHSELNLSSLELGDSALYFCASSPGGEGSPLHFGNGTRLTVT.